The rows below give T cell receptor beta chains drawn from one sample of a study of blood T cells in healthy people across ages. TCRdb called the 5' RACE reads again in MiXCR, with one record for every CDR3 protein. The sample shows approximately 900,000 distinct CDR3 sequences, around 29% of them seen only once. The same sample was also used in a study of T cells of mothers and their children.

Sequencing was carried out using blood. These receptors all stem from a middle-aged woman in good health. Each CDR3 is given with its conserved first and last residue. D genes are given only for firm matches. A row's size may be missing; if present it is once, few, many or a size class.

J gene: TRBJ2-5; V gene: TRBV5-1; clone size: few; D gene: .; CDR3 DNA: TGCGCCAGCAGCTTGAGCCAGGCTTTGGGGACCCAGTACTTC; CDR3 protein: CASSLSQALGTQYF
J gene: TRBJ2-7; V gene: TRBV5-1; clone size: .; D gene: TRBD1; CDR3 DNA: TGCGCCAGCAGCTTGGTCTCGGGCGACAGGGGATCCGAGCAGTACTTC; CDR3 protein: CASSLVSGDRGSEQYF
J gene: TRBJ2-1; V gene: TRBV20-1; clone size: few; D gene: TRBD2; CDR3 DNA: TGCAGTGCTAGAGAACTTTCCCGGACTAGCGGGCATTACAATGAGCAGTTCTTC; CDR3 protein: CSARELSRTSGHYNEQFF
J gene: TRBJ2-3; V gene: TRBV12-3/TRBV12-4; clone size: many; D gene: TRBD1; CDR3 DNA: TGTGCCAGCAGTCCCTGGCAGGGGGCAGGAGATACGCAGTATTTT; CDR3 protein: CASSPWQGAGDTQYF
J gene: TRBJ2-1; V gene: TRBV6-2/TRBV6-3; clone size: .; D gene: .; CDR3 DNA: TGTGCCAGCAGTTACTCCGGCGCGAGCTCCTACGAGCAGTTCTTC; CDR3 protein: CASSYSGASSYEQFF
J gene: TRBJ1-4; V gene: TRBV18; clone size: .; D gene: TRBD1; CDR3 DNA: TGTGCCAGCTCACGCCCGGGACAGGGCGAAAAACTGTTTTTT; CDR3 protein: CASSRPGQGEKLFF
J gene: TRBJ1-4; V gene: TRBV7-9; clone size: many; D gene: .; CDR3 DNA: TGTGCCAGCAGCCCTTCAACTAATGAAAAACTGTTTTTT; CDR3 protein: CASSPSTNEKLFF
J gene: TRBJ2-5; V gene: TRBV18; clone size: many; D gene: TRBD1; CDR3 DNA: TGTGCCAGCTCAACCGGACAGGCTATCGAGACCCAGTACTTC; CDR3 protein: CASSTGQAIETQYF
J gene: TRBJ2-3; V gene: TRBV5-6; clone size: few; D gene: .; CDR3 DNA: TGTGCCAGCAGCTTAGGGGATGGGGGTTACACAGATACGCAGTATTTT; CDR3 protein: CASSLGDGGYTDTQYF
J gene: TRBJ2-5; V gene: TRBV5-5; clone size: few; D gene: .; CDR3 DNA: TGTGCCAGCAGCTACCCCGGGACGGACCAAGAGATCCAGTACTTC; CDR3 protein: CASSYPGTDQEIQYF
J gene: TRBJ1-6; V gene: TRBV10-3; clone size: few; D gene: .; CDR3 DNA: TGTGCCATCAGTGAGGTAACCTCACCCCTCCACTTT; CDR3 protein: CAISEVTSPLHF
J gene: TRBJ1-5; V gene: TRBV6-5; clone size: many; D gene: .; CDR3 DNA: TGTGCCAGCAGTTACACGGGACTGGGCAATCAGCCCCAGCATTTT; CDR3 protein: CASSYTGLGNQPQHF
J gene: TRBJ2-5; V gene: TRBV7-2; clone size: once; D gene: .; CDR3 DNA: TGTGCCAGCAGCCCCGGGGGAGTACAAGTGACCCAGTACTTC; CDR3 protein: CASSPGGVQVTQYF
J gene: TRBJ2-4; V gene: TRBV4-3; clone size: many; D gene: TRBD1; CDR3 DNA: TGCGCCAGCAGCGAGGACAGGGTAGGCAAAAACATTCAGTACTTC; CDR3 protein: CASSEDRVGKNIQYF
J gene: TRBJ2-1; V gene: TRBV28; clone size: .; D gene: TRBD2; CDR3 DNA: TGTGCCAGCAGTTTTACTAGCGGGGTGGATGAGCAGTTCTTC; CDR3 protein: CASSFTSGVDEQFF
J gene: TRBJ2-7; V gene: TRBV5-1; clone size: .; D gene: TRBD1; CDR3 DNA: TGCGCCAACAGCTTGGACAGGGGCTACGAGCAGTACTTC; CDR3 protein: CANSLDRGYEQYF
J gene: TRBJ2-1; V gene: TRBV4-1; clone size: few; D gene: .; CDR3 DNA: TGCGCCAGCAGCCAAGTTTCCAGAACCTCCTACAATGAGCAGTTCTTC; CDR3 protein: CASSQVSRTSYNEQFF